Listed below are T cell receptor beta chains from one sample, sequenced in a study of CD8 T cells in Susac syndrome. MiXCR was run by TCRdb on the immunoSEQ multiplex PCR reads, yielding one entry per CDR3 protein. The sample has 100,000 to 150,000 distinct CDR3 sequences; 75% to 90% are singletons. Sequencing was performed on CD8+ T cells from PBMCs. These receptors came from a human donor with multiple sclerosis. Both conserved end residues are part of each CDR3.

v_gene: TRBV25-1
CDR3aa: CASSGSGTAFLGGNTIYF

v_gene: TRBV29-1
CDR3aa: CSATDLPGVAYEQYF

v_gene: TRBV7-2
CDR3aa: CASSSGLGGEKLFF

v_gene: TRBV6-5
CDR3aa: CASSYPSQVFTEAFF

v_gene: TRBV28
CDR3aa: CASSLYPGDTGELFF

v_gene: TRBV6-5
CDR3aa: CASSYDRESISTGNTIYF

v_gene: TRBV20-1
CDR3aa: CSARGDRGQGMNTEAFF

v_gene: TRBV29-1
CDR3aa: CSAAENLDSQETQYF

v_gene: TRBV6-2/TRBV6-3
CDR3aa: CASYGGNTQYF

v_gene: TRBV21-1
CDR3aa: CASSKARGTPETQYF

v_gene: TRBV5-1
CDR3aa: CASSLIRGNEQFF

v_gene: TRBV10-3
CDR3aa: CASGKGAPNEKLFF

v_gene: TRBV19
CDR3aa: CASHLSGVYNEQFF

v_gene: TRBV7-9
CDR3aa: CASSHRDSLSDTQYF

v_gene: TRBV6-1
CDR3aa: CASSDSRNQPQHF

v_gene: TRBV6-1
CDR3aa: CASSLGVVSYEQYF

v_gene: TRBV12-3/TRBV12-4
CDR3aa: CASTLLRRTPGIAEAFF

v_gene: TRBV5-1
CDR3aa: CASSLGPTAGYTF

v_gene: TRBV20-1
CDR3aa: CSASGPLGSHIQYF

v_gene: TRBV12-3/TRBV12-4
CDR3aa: CASSFGSGDTQYF

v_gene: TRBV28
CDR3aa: CASSSPHRDMRREQYF

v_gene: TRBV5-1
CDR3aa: CASSLDREQYF

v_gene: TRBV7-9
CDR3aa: CASSLPSAGTVKGYTF

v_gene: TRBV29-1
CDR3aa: CSVEDGGTGELFF

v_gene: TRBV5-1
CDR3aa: CASSPRTPPPQHF

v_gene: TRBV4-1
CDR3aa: CASSQPIGQVGSNQPQHF

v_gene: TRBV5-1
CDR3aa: CASSLGTSGYTGELFF

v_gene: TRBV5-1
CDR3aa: CASSTTVLSGANVLTF

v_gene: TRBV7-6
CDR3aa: CASSLASGGAYNEQFF

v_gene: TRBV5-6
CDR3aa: CASSFSGGNTEAFF

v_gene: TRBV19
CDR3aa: CASLPEGSGLAGLSGTDTQYF

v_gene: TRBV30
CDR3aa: CASLFPDRLYGYTF

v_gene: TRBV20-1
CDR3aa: CSARGGGDNEQFF

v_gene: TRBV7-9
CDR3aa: CASTKQGARTGELFF

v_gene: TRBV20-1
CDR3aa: CSARYRSDSNQPQHF

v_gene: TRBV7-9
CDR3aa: CASSSPGQGLGEQFF

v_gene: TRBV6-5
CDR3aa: CASSPGTGADTQYF

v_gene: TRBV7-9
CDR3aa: CALRGGTLGMNTEAFF

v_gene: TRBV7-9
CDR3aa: CASSLTDGDGETQYF

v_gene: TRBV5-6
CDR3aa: CASSLETGYNEQFF

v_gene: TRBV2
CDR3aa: CASSEVRGEGYTF

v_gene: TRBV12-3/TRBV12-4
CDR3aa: CASSQGTSEETQYF

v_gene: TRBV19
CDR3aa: CASSIAMGGEQFF

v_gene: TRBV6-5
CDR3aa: CASSYGQAAGYTF

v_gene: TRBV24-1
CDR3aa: CATAPGLAASSYNEQFF

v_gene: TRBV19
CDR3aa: CASSINAGGGTEVFF

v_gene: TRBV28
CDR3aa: CASSFSRGTGELFF

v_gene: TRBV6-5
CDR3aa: CASSYGPLAGIYGELFF

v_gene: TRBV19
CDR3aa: CASSIISTGELFF

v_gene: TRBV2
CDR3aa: CASSVDSSSYNEQFF